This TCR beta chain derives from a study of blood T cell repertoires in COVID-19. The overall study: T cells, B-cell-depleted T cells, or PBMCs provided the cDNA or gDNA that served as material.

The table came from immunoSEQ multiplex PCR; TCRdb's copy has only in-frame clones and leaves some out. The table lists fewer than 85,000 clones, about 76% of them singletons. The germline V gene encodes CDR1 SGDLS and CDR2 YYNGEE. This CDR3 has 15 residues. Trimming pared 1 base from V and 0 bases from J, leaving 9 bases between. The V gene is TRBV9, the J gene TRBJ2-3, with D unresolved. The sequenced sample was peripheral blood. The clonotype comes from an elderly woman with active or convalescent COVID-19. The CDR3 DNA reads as TGTGCCAGCAGCGTAAACCCAACTAGCACAGATACGCAGTATTTT. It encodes CASSVNPTSTDTQYF.